This TCR beta chain was profiled in a study of identifying expanded T cells in peripheral blood. V gave up 3 bases and J gave up 4 bases, with 5 bases separating them. The germline gives CDR1 SGHDT, CDR2 YYEEEE. This CDR3 is built from 11 residues. Here immunoSEQ multiplex PCR was the method, and the copy in TCRdb shows in-frame clones only, minus some. The profile shows about 100,000 clones, over 70% of them singletons. The chain carries TRBV5-6 and TRBJ2-7; D gene unclear. Sequenced material: blood. The sequence derives from a person between 18 and 75 years old in good health. Written as DNA, the CDR3 is TGTGCCAGCAGCTCGGGTTACGAGCAGTACTTC. The encoded protein is CASSSGYEQYF.